These T cell receptor beta chains were read from a single sample in a study of blood T cell repertoires in COVID-19. Method: immunoSEQ multiplex PCR; TCRdb's copy keeps in-frame clones and lacks some. This sample has approximately 270,000 clones, with about 90% found just once. Input material: PBMCs or T cells enriched from blood (not recorded which). These receptors were collected from a woman younger than 45 with acute COVID-19. Each CDR3 is given with its conserved first and last residue. A D gene is named only where the DNA matches it firmly. Size is stated for part of the rows, as once, few or many counts, or as a class when the clone is expanded.

clone size,V gene,D gene,J gene,CDR3 protein,CDR3 DNA
-,TRBV4-2,TRBD2,TRBJ2-1,CASSQRTSGILRNEQFF,TGTGCCAGCAGCCAGCGGACTAGCGGGATTTTGCGCAATGAGCAGTTCTTC
-,TRBV3-1/TRBV3-2,TRBD2,TRBJ2-7,CASSPSGTSGYEQYF,TGTGCCAGCAGCCCCTCTGGTACTAGCGGTTACGAGCAGTACTTC
-,TRBV21-1,-,TRBJ2-1,CASSKAPSGLAEYNEQFF,TGTGCCAGCAGCAAAGCGCCCTCTGGTCTAGCGGAGTACAATGAGCAGTTCTTC
-,TRBV27,-,TRBJ2-1,CASSLWGSGEQFF,TGTGCCAGCAGTTTATGGGGAAGCGGCGAGCAGTTCTTC
-,TRBV9,-,TRBJ1-3,CASSAGTGNTIYF,TGTGCCAGCAGCGCCGGGACTGGGAACACCATATATTTT
-,TRBV4-3,TRBD1,TRBJ2-6,CASSQDWTGNSGANVLTF,TGCGCCAGCAGCCAAGATTGGACAGGGAACTCTGGGGCCAACGTCCTGACTTTC
-,TRBV3-1/TRBV3-2,TRBD1,TRBJ2-7,CASSQGQGSYEQYF,TGTGCCAGCAGCCAAGGACAGGGTTCCTACGAGCAGTACTTC
-,TRBV27,TRBD1,TRBJ1-5,CASSLSLGQGNQPQHF,TGTGCCAGCAGTTTATCGTTGGGACAGGGAAATCAGCCCCAGCATTTT
once,TRBV7-3,-,TRBJ2-7,CASSLVGGSVDEQYF,TGTGCCAGCAGCTTAGTGGGTGGTAGCGTCGACGAGCAGTACTTC
-,TRBV4-1,TRBD2,TRBJ2-1,CASRFRLAGGPSNEQFF,TGCGCCAGCAGATTCCGACTAGCGGGAGGGCCATCTAATGAGCAGTTCTTC
-,TRBV28,-,TRBJ1-5,CASSFSDRPSNQPQHF,TGTGCCAGCAGTTTTTCCGACAGGCCTAGCAATCAGCCCCAGCATTTT
-,TRBV6-5,TRBD1,TRBJ2-7,CASSYKGQGPYEQYF,TGTGCCAGCAGTTACAAAGGACAGGGTCCCTACGAGCAGTACTTC
-,TRBV10-2,TRBD2,TRBJ2-7,CASKAGGPVEQYF,TGCGCCAGCAAGGCGGGAGGGCCGGTCGAGCAGTACTTC
-,TRBV5-1,TRBD1,TRBJ2-5,CASYLQGAGTRETQYF,TGCGCCAGCTACTTACAGGGGGCAGGAACTCGAGAGACCCAGTACTTC
-,TRBV7-3,TRBD2,TRBJ2-1,CASSLLSGLAGENKVYNEQFF,TGTGCCAGCAGCTTACTTTCGGGACTAGCGGGAGAAAACAAGGTGTACAATGAGCAGTTCTTC
-,TRBV2,-,TRBJ2-6,CASSLAGWSGANVLTF,TGTGCCAGCAGCCTGGCAGGGTGGTCTGGGGCCAACGTCCTGACTTTC
-,TRBV2,-,TRBJ1-4,CASSELQGEAKKLFF,TGTGCCAGCAGTGAGCTACAGGGTGAGGCGAAAAAACTGTTTTTT
-,TRBV12-3/TRBV12-4,-,TRBJ2-5,CASSFGGETQYF,TGTGCCAGCAGTTTCGGAGGAGAGACCCAGTACTTC